This T cell receptor beta chain was sequenced in a study of cytomegalovirus exposure and HLA in healthy donors. With V trimmed by 4 bases and J by 5 bases, 3 bases remained unmatched. CDR1 and CDR2 from the germline V gene are KGHSH and LQKENI. The CDR3 runs to 15 residues. Comments on this clone: Antigen specificity is unknown.

Study outcomes and limitations: Later analysis suggested links between common viral pathogens and several top significant clusters.

Researchers ran the PCR with 60 Vbeta and 13 Jbeta primers. As originally analysed: Later work found approximately 80 million unique TCR beta chains, with around 10 million shared. The repertoire was sequenced with immunoSEQ multiplex PCR; TCRdb's copy has only in-frame clones and lacks some. V, J and clone size are those of that table, while D and trimming were read from the DNA. The sample has about 81,000 clones, over 70% seen once. Sequenced sample: PBMCs. This chain links TRBV18 with TRBJ2-1, with TRBD2 matching 12 bases. The sequence derives from a man aged 50 or older in good health and CMV-seropositive. CDR3 sequence reads: CASSLLAGGDNEQFF. The CDR3 nucleotides read TGTGCCAGCTCACTACTAGCGGGAGGTGACAATGAGCAGTTCTTC.